The T cell receptor beta chain described here comes from a study of T-cell reconstitution after alpha-beta-depleted transplantation in children. In its sample, this clonotype was seen many times. Preparation of the TCRbeta library was carried out with unique molecular identifiers. Via MiXCR, TCRdb re-called the PCR reads, giving one row per CDR3 protein. The table lists some 240,000 distinct CDR3 sequences, approximately 12% of them singletons. This CDR3 contains 11 residues. With 5 bases removed from V and 7 bases from J, the gap between germline ends came to 9 bases. Germline loops: CDR1 MDHEN, CDR2 SYDVKM.

Sequenced here: PBMCs from the stem cell graft donor, sampled from the stem cell graft. The chain combines TRBV28 with TRBJ2-7, with unresolved D. This TCR was sampled from a human donor who donated a stem cell graft to a child with acute lymphoblastic leukemia. CDR3 loop: CASSHRQEQYF. The CDR3 region has the DNA TGTGCCAGCAGTCATAGGCAGGAGCAGTACTTC.